This T cell receptor (beta chain) came from a study of human T cells and chemical hapten exposure. A remark on this clonotype: The target antigen is unknown.

Findings of the study overall: Once DPC sensitization occurred, TCRs above 1 in 1000 frequency showed no change. Alopecia in all donors means immunity may differ from healthy individuals.

The sample's time point: patch test 2, 6 weeks after DPC sensitization. Treatment specified: therapeutic diphenylcyclopropenone sensitization with weekly scalp DPC. During construction of the library, unique molecular identifiers were attached to individual cDNA molecules for quantitative, reproducible TCR counting. MiXCR was run by TCRdb on the RACE reads, yielding one entry per CDR3 protein. The sample has some 42,000 distinct CDR3 sequences; 8% to 9.5% are singletons. The sequencing used whole blood, collected in connection with sensitization to the hapten diphenylcyclopropenone (DPC). The receptor was isolated from a woman in her 40s with alopecia areata. Some clones in this sample may be carry-over from other donors' samples.

The CDR3 bases are TGTGCCAGCAGGCGACAGGGGGGAACCGCCGGGGAGCTGTTTTTT. This sequence encodes CASRRQGGTAGELFF. The chain links TRBV6-1 to TRBJ2-2; 9 nucleotides agree with TRBD1. The CDR3 has 15 amino acids. The germline gives CDR1 MNHNS, CDR2 SASEGT. The junction had 8 bases not matched to a gene; V was cut back by 6 bases and J by 6 bases.